These T cell receptor beta chains were read from a single sample in a study of blood T cell repertoires in COVID-19. Measured with immunoSEQ multiplex PCR; TCRdb has only the in-frame clones, and not every one. Among approximately 270,000 clones listed, about 85% were seen once. What was sequenced was peripheral blood. The receptors originated from a human donor with COVID-19, enrolled during active disease. The donor label of this sample is uncertain. The CDR3 runs from the conserved cysteine through the conserved F or W. The D gene is left open where the match is weak.

TRBD1,TRBJ1-2,TRBV29-1,CSGQGSEYGYTF,TGCAGCGGACAGGGGAGCGAATATGGCTACACCTTC
NA,TRBJ2-3,TRBV27,CASSRGTDWDTQYF,TGTGCCTCTTCCCGGGGGACGGACTGGGATACGCAGTATTTT
TRBD1,TRBJ1-5,TRBV19,CASTGQGNQPQHF,TGTGCCAGTACAGGACAGGGAAATCAGCCCCAGCATTTT
TRBD2,TRBJ2-1,TRBV28,CASSPRLAGGDNEQFF,TGTGCCAGCAGTCCCCGACTAGCGGGGGGTGACAATGAGCAGTTCTTC
TRBD1,TRBJ1-1,TRBV7-2,CASSLGRQGSTEAFF,TGTGCCAGCAGCTTAGGAAGACAGGGCAGCACTGAAGCTTTCTTT
TRBD2,TRBJ2-5,TRBV3-1/TRBV3-2,CASSQDRLAGAETQYF,TGTGCCAGCAGCCAAGATAGGCTAGCGGGAGCGGAGACCCAGTACTTC
TRBD1,TRBJ1-2,TRBV5-1,CASSSTRGRGAYGYTF,TGCGCCAGCAGCTCCACACGAGGCAGGGGGGCCTATGGCTACACCTTC
NA,TRBJ2-5,TRBV10-3,CAISDRETQYF,TGTGCCATCAGTGACCGGGAGACCCAGTACTTC
TRBD2,TRBJ2-2,TRBV3-1/TRBV3-2,CASSAGLALNTAGELFF,TGTGCCAGCAGCGCCGGACTAGCGTTGAATACCGCCGGGGAGCTGTTTTTT
NA,TRBJ2-5,TRBV18,CASSPATQETQYF,TGTGCCAGCTCACCTGCTACGCAAGAGACCCAGTACTTC
NA,TRBJ2-1,TRBV7-2,CASSPLGARVNEQFF,TGTGCCAGCAGCCCCCTTGGGGCCAGGGTCAATGAGCAGTTCTTC
TRBD2,TRBJ2-1,TRBV29-1,CSVSGGSSYNEQFF,TGCAGCGTGAGCGGGGGGAGCTCCTACAATGAGCAGTTCTTC